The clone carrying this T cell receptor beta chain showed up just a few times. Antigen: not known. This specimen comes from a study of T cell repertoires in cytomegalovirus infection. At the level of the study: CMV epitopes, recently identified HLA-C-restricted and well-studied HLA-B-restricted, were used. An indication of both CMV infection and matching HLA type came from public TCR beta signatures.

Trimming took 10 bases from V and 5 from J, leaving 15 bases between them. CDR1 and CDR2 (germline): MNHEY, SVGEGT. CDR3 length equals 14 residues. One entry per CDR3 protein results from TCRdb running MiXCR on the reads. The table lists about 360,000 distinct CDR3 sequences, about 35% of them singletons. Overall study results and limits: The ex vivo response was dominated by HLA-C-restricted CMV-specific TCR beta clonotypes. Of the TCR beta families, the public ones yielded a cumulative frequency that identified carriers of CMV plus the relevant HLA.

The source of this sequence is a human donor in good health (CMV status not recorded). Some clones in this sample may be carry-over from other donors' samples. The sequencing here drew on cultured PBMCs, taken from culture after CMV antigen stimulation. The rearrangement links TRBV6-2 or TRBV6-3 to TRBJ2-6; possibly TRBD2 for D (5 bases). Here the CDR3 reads CATSSGNRANVLTF. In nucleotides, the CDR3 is TGTGCCACCTCTTCCGGGAACAGGGCCAACGTCCTGACTTTC.